One sample yielded the 7 T cell receptor beta chains listed below, sequenced in a study of blood T cell repertoires in COVID-19. The protocol was immunoSEQ multiplex PCR, while the TCRdb copy is restricted to in-frame clones and leaves out a portion. The sample includes 350,000 to 400,000 clones, approximately 86% of them seen just once. Input material: peripheral blood. These receptor sequences come from a woman in her sixties or seventies with COVID-19, enrolled during active disease.

The chain uses TRBV19 and TRBJ2-7; D is possibly TRBD2 (5 bases). Germline V gene data show CDR1 as LNHDA and CDR2 as SQIVND (reference sequence). CDR3 length: 17 amino acids. V was clipped by 3 bases and J by 4 bases, with 22 bases between them. DNA for the CDR3: TGTGCCAGTAGTATGTCCCAGTCCGGGCGCGGCGGGTACGAGCAGTACTTC. Residues: CASSMSQSGRGGYEQYF.

In its sample, this clone was seen once. The CDR3 coding sequence is TGCGCCAGCAGCCAAGCCCGGGTAATGGGCAATGAGCAGTTCTTC. Translation: CASSQARVMGNEQFF. V is TRBV4-1 and J is TRBJ2-1, with D unclear. The V end was cut by 1 base, the J end by 6 bases, with 13 bases between. Germline values: CDR1 MGHRA, CDR2 YSYEKL. The CDR3 sequence is 15 residues long.

V is TRBV15 and J is TRBJ1-5; D uncertain. The V and J ends lost 1 base and 5 bases respectively, with 18 bases between them. The CDR3 sequence is 17 residues long. CDR1 and CDR2 (germline): LNHNV, YYDKDF (reference sequence). The CDR3 protein is CATSRAPTGTFYQPQHF. The CDR3 DNA sequence: TGTGCCACCAGCAGAGCCCCCACGGGAACCTTTTATCAGCCCCAGCATTTT.

CDR3 DNA: TGTGCCAGCATGAGAGAAGAGACCCAGTACTTC. Its translation: CASMREETQYF. The V and J genes are TRBV2 and TRBJ2-5; no definite D call. There are 11 residues in the CDR3. Trimming took off 7 bases at V and 3 bases at J, with 6 bases between the two ends. The V gene's germline CDR1 is SNHLY and CDR2 FYNNEI. The entire variable domain, with the rest obtained from reference TRBV2 and TRBJ2-5, is as follows: EPEVTQTPSHQVTQMGQEVILRCVPISNHLYFYWYRQILGQKVEFLVSFYNNEISEKSEIFDDQFSVERPDGSNFTLKIRSTKLEDSAMYFCASMREETQYFGPGTRLLVL.

The chain recombines TRBV29-1 with TRBJ1-5, with 8 positions matching TRBD1. The CDR3 covers 13 residues. The germline CDR1 and CDR2 sequences are SQVTM and ANQGSEA. The V segment lost 6 bases and the J segment 2 bases; nucleotides outside the gene matches: 3. The CDR3 spells CSVGQGGNQPQHF. CDR3 nucleotides: TGCAGCGTCGGACAGGGAGGCAATCAGCCCCAGCATTTT. Variable domain in full (rest from reference TRBV29-1 and TRBJ1-5): SAVISQKPSRDICQRGTSLTIQCQVDSQVTMMFWYRQQPGQSLTLIATANQGSEATYESGFVIDKFPISRPNLTFSTLTVSNMSPEDSSIYLCSVGQGGNQPQHFGDGTRLSIL.

This chain uses TRBV5-1 with TRBJ1-2; 8 positions match TRBD1. After removal of 7 bases from V and 4 bases from J, the junction contained 9 bases not matched to a gene. Germline CDR1 SGHRS, CDR2 YFSETQ. The CDR3 covers 14 residues. CDR3 coding DNA: TGCGCCAGCTCAGGCTTAGGGACAGGCTATGGCTACACCTTC. As protein: CASSGLGTGYGYTF.

V usage is TRBV11-2 and J usage is TRBJ2-7; the D gene is possibly TRBD2 (5 bases). The germline CDR1 and CDR2 sequences are SGHAT and FQNNGV. V was cut by 2 bases and J by 4 bases, with 12 bases left in between. The CDR3 has 14 residues. The CDR3 region has the DNA TGTGCCAGCAGCTTACCCACGGGAACGTACGAGCAGTACTTC. Translating gives CASSLPTGTYEQYF.